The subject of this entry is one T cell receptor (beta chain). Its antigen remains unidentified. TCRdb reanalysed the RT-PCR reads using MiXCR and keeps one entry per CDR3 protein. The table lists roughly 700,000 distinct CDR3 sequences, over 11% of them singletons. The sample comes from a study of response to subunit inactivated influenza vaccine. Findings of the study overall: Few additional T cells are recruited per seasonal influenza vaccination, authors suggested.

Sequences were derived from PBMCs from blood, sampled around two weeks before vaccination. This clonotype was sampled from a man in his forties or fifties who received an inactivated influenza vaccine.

The CDR3 DNA reads as TGTGCCACCCACGGTGCGGGCACAGATACGCAGTATTTT. It yields the protein CATHGAGTDTQYF. The V call is TRBV24-1, the J call TRBJ2-3; the D is unclear. Trimming left V 9 bases short and J 1 base short, with 10 bases between. Germline V lookup: CDR1 KGHDR, CDR2 SFDVKD. The CDR3 totals 13 residues.